Given below is one TCR beta chain in context. This sample was included in a study of blood T cell repertoires in COVID-19. Across the whole study: Researchers got acute and convalescent COVID-19 samples from the United States, Italy and Spain. Sample material is recorded as cDNA or gDNA derived from T cells, B-cell-depleted T cells, or PBMCs.

Authors' analysis steps: By means of reference gene primer amplification, nucleated cell counts were estimated. TCRdb keeps only in-frame clones here, not all; method: immunoSEQ multiplex PCR. That table is the source of V, J and clone size, and D and trimming were worked out from the DNA. The sample holds about 150,000 clones, 90% to 95% seen once. Germline V gene sequence: CDR1 MNHEY, CDR2 SMNVEV (reference sequence). Trimming took 1 base from V and 3 from J, leaving 16 bases between them. There are 17 residues in the CDR3. The specimen sequenced was peripheral blood. The rearrangement joins TRBV27 to TRBJ2-1; weak D call: TRBD1 (5 bases). The sequence came from a man over 45 with acute or convalescent COVID-19. The CDR3 protein is CASSLYKARAYYNEQFF. Here the CDR3 DNA reads TGTGCCAGCAGTTTATATAAGGCCAGGGCCTACTACAATGAGCAGTTCTTC.